A selection of T cell receptor beta chains follows, all from one sample in a study of T cell responses to AZD1222 COVID-19 vaccine. Clones were read by immunoSEQ multiplex PCR, and TCRdb kept only the in-frame ones, dropping some. The data show 100,000 or so clones, with approximately 90% seen just once and 7% to 10% held by the top ten. Specimen: peripheral blood, collected on day 0 of AZD1222 vaccination. The receptors derive from an adult in good health. Both conserved end residues are part of each CDR3. The D gene is left open where the match is weak. Expanded clones are given a class, and other clones once, few, many or no size at all.

CDR3aa	CDR3nt	d_gene	abundance	v_gene	j_gene
CASVGAGGPPGELFF	TGCGCCAGCGTGGGGGCGGGAGGGCCGCCCGGGGAGCTGTTTTTT	TRBD2	.	TRBV5-1	TRBJ2-2
CASSLPGQPQHF	TGTGCCAGCAGCTTGCCAGGTCAGCCCCAGCATTTT	.	.	TRBV5-4	TRBJ1-5
CASSDGFDTEAFF	TGTGCCAGCAGTGACGGGTTCGACACTGAAGCTTTCTTT	.	.	TRBV6-1	TRBJ1-1
CAAAKREDTDTQYF	TGTGCCGCAGCCAAGCGGGAGGACACAGATACGCAGTATTTT	TRBD2	.	TRBV19	TRBJ2-3
CAISPGTGRGEKLFF	TGTGCCATCAGCCCAGGGACAGGGCGGGGTGAAAAACTGTTTTTT	TRBD1	.	TRBV10-3	TRBJ1-4
CASVGSSNQPQHF	TGTGCCAGTGTGGGGTCAAGCAATCAGCCCCAGCATTTT	.	.	TRBV19	TRBJ1-5
CASSLASGPDPLF	TGTGCCAGCAGTTTAGCTAGCGGCCCCGACCCGCTCTTC	.	.	TRBV12-3/TRBV12-4	TRBJ2-1
CASSWGLGSLYYGYTF	TGCGCCAGCAGCTGGGGACTCGGGTCCCTTTACTATGGCTACACCTTC	.	once	TRBV5-1	TRBJ1-2
CASSQQGAPAYGYTF	TGTGCCAGTAGTCAGCAGGGGGCGCCGGCCTATGGCTACACCTTC	TRBD1	once	TRBV19	TRBJ1-2
CSASPGTGFGTEAFF	TGCAGTGCTAGTCCCGGGACAGGGTTCGGCACTGAAGCTTTCTTT	TRBD1	.	TRBV20-1	TRBJ1-1
CAWSFGPREQYF	TGTGCCTGGAGTTTCGGGCCCCGGGAGCAGTACTTC	.	.	TRBV30	TRBJ2-7
CASSTGLLAKNIQYF	TGTGCCAGCAGCACGGGACTTCTAGCCAAAAACATTCAGTACTTC	.	few	TRBV7-9	TRBJ2-4
CASSSGQGYYNEQFF	TGTGCCAGCAGCTCGGGACAGGGATATTACAATGAGCAGTTCTTC	TRBD1	.	TRBV7-3	TRBJ2-1
CASSSSWAGVGNIQYF	TGCGCCAGCAGCTCAAGCTGGGCGGGAGTGGGAAACATTCAGTACTTC	TRBD2	.	TRBV4-3	TRBJ2-4
CASSLQGNNSPLHF	TGTGCCAGCTCACTACAGGGGAACAATTCACCCCTCCACTTT	TRBD1	.	TRBV18	TRBJ1-6
CASSLVRDGGTQYF	TGTGCCAGCAGCTTAGTCAGGGACGGGGGTACGCAGTATTTT	.	.	TRBV11-2	TRBJ2-3
CATERGAANEKLFF	TGTGCCACTGAACGGGGGGCCGCTAATGAAAAACTGTTTTTT	.	.	TRBV2	TRBJ1-4
CASSPGQGVNQPQHF	TGTGCCAGCAGTCCGGGACAGGGGGTCAATCAGCCCCAGCATTTT	TRBD1	.	TRBV28	TRBJ1-5
CASSGDLDSPLHF	TGTGCCAGCAGCGGGGACTTGGACTCACCCCTCCACTTT	.	.	TRBV9	TRBJ1-6
CASRDRLGSYNEQFF	TGTGCCAGCAGGGACCGACTAGGATCCTACAATGAGCAGTTCTTC	.	.	TRBV2	TRBJ2-1
CASSPGTSGPRF	TGTGCCAGCAGCCCAGGGACTAGCGGGCCCCGCTTC	TRBD2	.	TRBV5-4	TRBJ2-7
CATSPRSPLGTQYF	TGTGCCACCAGTCCCCGATCTCCCTTGGGGACCCAGTACTTC	.	.	TRBV24-1	TRBJ2-5
CASSYGGIQSAGGYTF	TGTGCCAGCAGTTACGGGGGGATACAATCGGCGGGTGGCTACACCTTC	.	.	TRBV6-5	TRBJ1-2
CASSPGEQYF	TGTGCCAGCAGCCCGGGTGAGCAGTACTTC	.	.	TRBV21-1	TRBJ2-7
CASSPPTSGTDTQYF	TGCGCCAGCAGCCCACCGACTAGCGGGACAGATACGCAGTATTTT	TRBD2	.	TRBV5-1	TRBJ2-3
CASSQGNQPQHF	TGTGCCAGCAGCCAGGGCAATCAGCCCCAGCATTTT	.	.	TRBV5-6	TRBJ1-5
CASSDTTGLNTEAFF	TGTGCCAGCAGCGACACGACGGGATTGAACACTGAAGCTTTCTTT	.	few	TRBV28	TRBJ1-1
CASSKGTSGTYEQYF	TGCGCCAGCAGCAAAGGGACTAGCGGAACCTACGAGCAGTACTTC	TRBD2	.	TRBV5-1	TRBJ2-7
CASSPQTGGTYEQYF	TGCGCCAGCAGCCCACAGACGGGGGGGACCTACGAGCAGTACTTC	TRBD2	.	TRBV5-1	TRBJ2-7
CASSQEPSGANTGELFF	TGCGCCAGCAGCCAAGAGCCAAGCGGAGCCAACACCGGGGAGCTGTTTTTT	.	once	TRBV4-3	TRBJ2-2
CASGTDNTGELFF	TGTGCCAGTGGAACAGACAATACCGGGGAGCTGTTTTTT	.	.	TRBV5-6	TRBJ2-2
CASSLGGLAPYNEQFF	TGTGCCAGCAGTTTAGGCGGACTAGCGCCCTACAATGAGCAGTTCTTC	TRBD2	.	TRBV27	TRBJ2-1
CASSTPGTRLTFF	TGTGCCAGCAGTACCCCCGGGACACGGCTTACTTTCTTT	.	.	TRBV28	TRBJ1-1
CASSDRGNEQYF	TGTGCCAGCAGCGACAGGGGGAACGAGCAGTACTTC	TRBD1	.	TRBV7-6	TRBJ2-7
CASSPLASSGSTDTQYF	TGTGCTAGCAGCCCCCTAGCCTCTAGCGGTAGCACAGATACGCAGTATTTT	TRBD2	.	TRBV7-7	TRBJ2-3
CASSQVAGGPKDTQYF	TGTGCCAGCAGCCAAGTAGCGGGAGGGCCAAAAGATACGCAGTATTTT	TRBD2	.	TRBV7-9	TRBJ2-3
CASSLGTSGRAEQFF	TGTGCCAGCAGTCTCGGGACTAGCGGGAGGGCCGAGCAGTTCTTC	TRBD2	once	TRBV27	TRBJ2-1
CASRPGGADDEKLFF	TGTGCCAGTAGGCCAGGGGGCGCGGATGATGAAAAACTGTTTTTT	TRBD1	.	TRBV19	TRBJ1-4